This TCR beta chain appears in the sequencing data of a study of blood T cells in healthy people across ages. Primed by a sample-barcoded 5' primer and a J-beta primer mix, a second PCR proceeded for about 6 to 12 cycles. TCRdb recomputed calls from the 5' RACE reads with MiXCR, one row per CDR3 protein. This sample has some 900,000 distinct CDR3 sequences; 45% to 50% occur once, and the top ten carry roughly 12%. CDR1 and CDR2 from the germline V gene are SGHTA and FQGNSA. The V gene lost 4 bases and the J gene lost 2 bases, with 24 bases spanning the gap. The CDR3 is 18 residues long. J is TRBJ2-7 and V is TRBV7-2, with D tentatively TRBD1 (5 bases). The specimen was blood. The TCR comes from a young man in good health. The CDR3 region is CASSSLGAVGQGAYEQYF. CDR3 DNA sequence: TGTGCCAGCAGCTCCCTGGGCGCCGTGGGTCAAGGGGCCTACGAGCAGTACTTC.